These 12 T cell receptor beta chains were all obtained from the same sample, sequenced in a study of OX40 agonist ivuxolimab in advanced cancers. Some clones are missing from TCRdb's copy, which holds only in-frame ones; the method was immunoSEQ multiplex PCR. This sample has more than 9,500 clones, with about 81% found just once. The starting material was CD4+ or CD8+ T cells sorted from blood, obtained in a trial of the OX40 agonist ivuxolimab. Every receptor here comes from an adult with an advanced solid tumor such as melanoma, head and neck, liver or kidney cancer.

Here the CDR3 DNA reads TGTGCCAGTAGTATAGAACTAGCGGGAGTCACCGAGCAGTACTTC. Encoded protein: CASSIELAGVTEQYF. The gene calls are TRBV19 and TRBJ2-7; TRBD2 aligns across 11 bases. The CDR3 length is 15 residues. J lost 6 bases, V lost 0 bases, and 4 bases had no gene match. Germline CDR1 reads LNHDA; CDR2 reads SQIVND (reference sequence).

The J gene is TRBJ1-4, the V gene TRBV7-9; D is unresolved. V lost 8 bases to trimming and J lost 13 bases, with 17 bases between them. Per germline, CDR1 SEHNR and CDR2 FQNEAQ (reference sequence). The CDR3 totals 12 residues. CDR3 DNA: TGTGCCAGCGGCGCCGGGCTTGGAGGACTGTTTTTT. Its protein product is CASGAGLGGLFF. Full variable domain (missing parts from reference TRBV7-9 and TRBJ1-4): DTGVSQNPRHKITKRGQNVTFRCDPISEHNRLYWYRQTLGQGPEFLTYFQNEAQLEKSRLLSDRFSAERPKGSFSTLEIQRTEQGDSAMYLCASGAGLGGLFFGSGTQLSVL.

The chain joins TRBV5-8 to TRBJ2-1, with unresolved D. The length of the CDR3 is 16 residues. Trimming pared 4 bases from V and 9 bases from J, leaving 23 bases between. CDR1 is SGHTS and CDR2 is YDEGEE in the germline V gene. CDR3 region: CASSHQNIFPLLEQFF. Here the CDR3 DNA reads TGTGCCAGCAGCCACCAAAACATTTTCCCTTTACTTGAGCAGTTCTTC. Variable domain in full (rest from reference TRBV5-8 and TRBJ2-1): EAGVTQSPTHLIKTRGQQATLRCSPISGHTSVYWYQQALGLGLQFLLWYDEGEERNRGNFPPRFSGRQFPNYSSELNVNALELEDSALYLCASSHQNIFPLLEQFFGPGTRLTVL.

This clone has only one observation. The chain joins TRBV5-1 to TRBJ2-6; D is possibly TRBD1 (5 bases). There are 17 residues in the CDR3. Germline V lookup: CDR1 SGHRS, CDR2 YFSETQ. V dropped 0 bases and J dropped 2 bases, with 12 bases sitting between them. CDR3 sequence: CASSLARVRAGANVLTF. As DNA, the CDR3 is TGCGCCAGCAGCTTGGCCAGGGTTAGGGCTGGGGCCAACGTCCTGACTTTC.

This clone showed up just once. The rearrangement links TRBV9 to TRBJ1-1; D not resolved. This CDR3 region has 13 residues. Germline V gives CDR1 SGDLS, CDR2 YYNGEE. V was clipped by 9 bases and J by 7 bases, with 19 bases between them. The CDR3 here is CATSAAASGEAFF. The CDR3 DNA is TGTGCCACCTCCGCGGCCGCTTCGGGTGAAGCTTTCTTT.

The chain carries TRBV5-6 and TRBJ2-7; the D gene is possibly TRBD1 (6 bases). Trimming removed 4 bases at V and 6 bases at J, with 14 bases between. From germline, CDR1 is SGHDT and CDR2 YYEEEE. The CDR3 length is 13 residues. The CDR3 DNA follows: TGTGCCAGCAGCCCAGGGGCGGCGGTCGAGCAGTACTTC. This sequence encodes CASSPGAAVEQYF. The full variable domain, rest sourced from reference TRBV5-6 and TRBJ2-7, is DAGVTQSPTHLIKTRGQQVTLRCSPKSGHDTVSWYQQALGQGPQFIFQYYEEEERQRGNFPDRFSGHQFPNYSSELNVNALLLGDSALYLCASSPGAAVEQYFGPGTRLTVT.

J is TRBJ2-5 and V is TRBV2, with TRBD2 matching 7 bases. Germline CDR1 SNHLY, CDR2 FYNNEI. The CDR3 is made up of 16 amino acids. V gave up 3 bases and J gave up 0 bases; unmatched junction bases: 7. CDR3 bases: TGTGCCAGCAGTGACATGGCTAGCGGAGACCAAGAGACCCAGTACTTC. Residues: CASSDMASGDQETQYF.

This clone was recorded only once. The chain employs TRBV4-2 and TRBJ2-1; D call uncertain. The CDR3 sequence is 14 residues long. The germline V and J ends were trimmed by 0 bases and 4 bases, with 7 bases remaining between them. Per the germline V gene, CDR1 is LGHNA and CDR2 is YNFKEQ. As DNA, the CDR3 is TGTGCCAGCAGCCAAGAAACCCTTTACAATGAGCAGTTCTTC. Amino acids: CASSQETLYNEQFF.

The rearrangement joins TRBV25-1 to TRBJ1-2; 7 nucleotides agree with TRBD1. Germline V lookup: CDR1 MGHDK, CDR2 SYGVNS. The J segment lost 2 bases and the V segment lost 5 bases, leaving 5 bases of the junction unmatched. The CDR3 covers 14 residues. CDR3 in DNA: TGTGCCAGCAGTAGATGGGACAGCAACTATGGCTACACCTTC. Residues: CASSRWDSNYGYTF.

This CDR3 reads CASRPDTMGRNSIYF. The CDR3 region has the DNA TGTGCCAGCAGACCCGATACCATGGGGAGGAACTCCATATATTTT. The V and J genes are TRBV7-9 and TRBJ1-3; no reliable D call. Trimming removed 6 bases from V and 11 bases from J, with 23 bases in between. The CDR3 has 15 amino acids. Germline CDR1 and CDR2: SEHNR and FQNEAQ (reference sequence). Together with reference TRBV7-9 and TRBJ1-3, the CDR3 gives the full variable domain: DTGVSQNPRHKITKRGQNVTFRCDPISEHNRLYWYRQTLGQGPEFLTYFQNEAQLEKSRLLSDRFSAERPKGSFSTLEIQRTEQGDSAMYLCASRPDTMGRNSIYFGEGSWLTVV.

V and J are TRBV4-3 and TRBJ2-5, with a tentative D call TRBD2 (5 bases). There are 12 residues in the CDR3. The germline gives CDR1 LGHNA, CDR2 YSLEER. The V end lost 1 base, the J end lost 5 bases, and 5 bases lay between the germline ends. The CDR3 bases are TGCGCCAGCAGCCAAGGCGGGGAGACCCAGTACTTC. Translation gives CASSQGGETQYF.

This rearrangement joins TRBV28 to TRBJ2-4; 8 nucleotides align to TRBD2. CDR1 is MDHEN and CDR2 is SYDVKM in the germline V gene. J lost 6 bases, V lost 8 bases, and 9 bases had no gene match. There are 14 residues in the CDR3. In DNA form, the CDR3 reads TGTGCCAGCGGAAAGGGGCGGGAGGTAAACATTCAGTACTTC. It codes for CASGKGREVNIQYF.